This T cell receptor beta chain appears in the sequencing data of a study of T cells after yellow fever vaccination. As for the study in general: When fractions had low cell numbers, they were prepared with SMART-Seq v4 Ultra Low Input. Study-level findings and limits: Most primary-vaccination clones recurred post-booster (roughly 96% CD4, about 90% CD8).

Of note for this clonotype: Its antigen remains unidentified.

The junction had 12 bases not matched to a gene; V was cut back by 2 bases and J by 0 bases. This CDR3 contains 18 residues. Germline lookup yields CDR1 DFQATT and CDR2 SNEGSKA (reference sequence). MiXCR, run by TCRdb on the 5' RACE reads, gives a single entry per CDR3 protein. The sample records some 600,000 distinct CDR3 sequences, more than 9% being singletons. Sequences were derived from PBMCs, sampled on the day of the yellow fever booster vaccination. The receptor comes from a man aged 25 to 40 who received the YFV17D yellow fever vaccine. The chain joins TRBV20-1 to TRBJ2-7; 11 bases are shared with TRBD2. The CDR3 DNA follows: TGCAGTGCTAGAAAGGGCGGGACTAGCGGAACCTCCTCCTACGAGCAGTACTTC. As protein: CSARKGGTSGTSSYEQYF.